Described below is a single TCR beta chain sequence and its context. Assay used: immunoSEQ multiplex PCR; TCRdb lists only in-frame clones, some missing. The data show tens of thousands of clones, with over 70% seen just once and 25% to 40% held by the top ten. The entry originates in a study of blood T cell repertoires in COVID-19. With V trimmed by 5 bases and J by 8 bases, 1 base remained unmatched. Germline V gives CDR1 ENHRY, CDR2 SYGVKD. CDR3 length equals 13 residues. Sequenced input: peripheral blood. The TCR was taken from a human donor in a cohort sampled during active COVID-19. The rearrangement links TRBV10-3 to TRBJ2-1; 12 nucleotides align to TRBD2. The chain's CDR3 is CAISWTSGDEQFF. CDR3 bases: TGTGCCATCAGTTGGACTAGCGGGGATGAGCAGTTCTTC.